This is a list of T cell receptor beta chains from one sample in a study of Ad26.COV2.S vaccination and SARS-CoV-2 variants. Only in-frame clones appear in the TCRdb table, and some are missing; sequencing was by immunoSEQ multiplex PCR. Seen here are 350,000 to 500,000 clones, around 91% observed once, and the top ten hold about 4.1%. The sample in question was peripheral blood, obtained in a trial of Ad26.COV2.S vaccine versus placebo. These receptors originate from a person aged 18-65 years who received the Ad26.COV2.S COVID-19 vaccine or a placebo. Both conserved end residues are part of each CDR3. D genes are given only for firm matches. Expanded clones are given a class, and other clones once, few, many or no size at all.

j_call: TRBJ2-7; v_call: TRBV30; clone_size: .; d_call: .; cdr3_aa: CAWSGTYEQYF; cdr3_nt: TGTGCCTGGAGTGGTACCTACGAGCAGTACTTC
j_call: TRBJ2-3; v_call: TRBV10-3; clone_size: once; d_call: TRBD2; cdr3_aa: CAISRDPKREGPDTQYF; cdr3_nt: TGTGCCATCAGTCGAGACCCCAAGCGGGAGGGCCCAGATACGCAGTATTTT
j_call: TRBJ1-1; v_call: TRBV28; clone_size: .; d_call: TRBD1; cdr3_aa: CASSLTGENTEAFF; cdr3_nt: TGTGCCAGCAGCTTGACAGGGGAGAACACTGAAGCTTTCTTT
j_call: TRBJ2-1; v_call: TRBV27; clone_size: .; d_call: .; cdr3_aa: CASSFLRGNEQFF; cdr3_nt: TGTGCCAGCAGTTTCTTGCGGGGCAATGAGCAGTTCTTC
j_call: TRBJ1-1; v_call: TRBV5-4; clone_size: once; d_call: .; cdr3_aa: CASSLETNTEAFF; cdr3_nt: TGTGCCAGCAGCTTGGAGACAAACACTGAAGCTTTCTTT
j_call: TRBJ1-5; v_call: TRBV13; clone_size: .; d_call: .; cdr3_aa: CASSQGGDNQPQHF; cdr3_nt: TGTGCCAGCAGTCAAGGTGGGGATAATCAGCCCCAGCATTTT
j_call: TRBJ1-1; v_call: TRBV6-6; clone_size: .; d_call: .; cdr3_aa: CASSPMNTEAFF; cdr3_nt: TGTGCCAGCAGCCCCATGAACACTGAAGCTTTCTTT
j_call: TRBJ2-1; v_call: TRBV27; clone_size: .; d_call: .; cdr3_aa: CASSQRLVFNEQFF; cdr3_nt: TGTGCCAGCAGCCAGCGACTAGTGTTTAATGAGCAGTTCTTC
j_call: TRBJ1-5; v_call: TRBV28; clone_size: few; d_call: .; cdr3_aa: CASSLSDPSNQPQHF; cdr3_nt: TGTGCCAGCAGTTTGTCAGACCCTAGCAATCAGCCCCAGCATTTT
j_call: TRBJ2-5; v_call: TRBV10-3; clone_size: once; d_call: .; cdr3_aa: CAISPRETQYF; cdr3_nt: TGTGCCATCAGCCCCCGGGAGACCCAGTACTTC
j_call: TRBJ1-3; v_call: TRBV28; clone_size: .; d_call: TRBD1; cdr3_aa: CASSPTGHGNTIYF; cdr3_nt: TGTGCCAGCAGTCCGACAGGGCACGGAAACACCATATATTTT
j_call: TRBJ1-4; v_call: TRBV6-1; clone_size: .; d_call: .; cdr3_aa: CASSEGGSTNEKLFF; cdr3_nt: TGTGCCAGCAGTGAGGGGGGGTCGACTAATGAAAAACTGTTTTTT
j_call: TRBJ2-7; v_call: TRBV2; clone_size: .; d_call: .; cdr3_aa: CASSAVTSYEQYF; cdr3_nt: TGTGCCAGCAGTGCGGTTACCTCCTACGAGCAGTACTTC
j_call: TRBJ1-6; v_call: TRBV9; clone_size: .; d_call: .; cdr3_aa: CASSATGNSNSPLHF; cdr3_nt: TGTGCCAGCAGCGCCACGGGCAACTCCAATTCACCCCTCCACTTT
j_call: TRBJ2-2; v_call: TRBV6-5; clone_size: .; d_call: .; cdr3_aa: CASSYEGQNTGELFF; cdr3_nt: TGTGCCAGCAGTTACGAGGGCCAAAACACCGGGGAGCTGTTTTTT